These T cell receptor beta chains were read from a single sample in a study of vaccination and CD4 T cells after COVID-19. MiXCR, applied by TCRdb to the PCR reads, yields one record per CDR3 protein. The top ten clones hold approximately 11% of a sample with 28,000 or so distinct CDR3 sequences, roughly 40% of them seen once. Their antigens are not known. The sample was CD4+ T cells from blood, cultured in vitro. The source of these receptors is a human donor who had recovered from COVID-19. Each CDR3 is given with its conserved first and last residue. D genes are given only for firm matches. Only part of the rows carry a size: once, few, many, or a class if the clone is expanded.

clone_size j_call d_call v_call cdr3_nt cdr3_aa
few TRBJ1-6 NA TRBV19 TGTGCCAGTAGTATCGGGGATCGTAATTCACCCCTCCACTTT CASSIGDRNSPLHF
few TRBJ2-5 TRBD2 TRBV27 TGTGCCAGCAGTCCCAGACTAGCGGGGTCACAAGAGACCCAGTACTTC CASSPRLAGSQETQYF
NA TRBJ1-1 NA TRBV11-3 TGTGCCAGCAGCTTCCTCACAGGGAACACTGAAGCTTTCTTT CASSFLTGNTEAFF
NA TRBJ2-7 TRBD2 TRBV28 TGTGCCAGCAGTCCGAAACCGGGACTAGCGATTCGCTCCTACGAGCAGTACTTC CASSPKPGLAIRSYEQYF
NA TRBJ1-1 TRBD1 TRBV20-1 TGCAGTGCTTCCCGGGACAGGGGTTGGTGGGCTTTCTTT CSASRDRGWWAFF
few TRBJ2-5 NA TRBV15 TGTGCCACCAGCAGAGTAGGGGGAGGCGGGGAGACCCAGTACTTC CATSRVGGGGETQYF
few TRBJ1-4 TRBD1 TRBV20-1 TGCAGTGCTCCCCAGGGGGCAAGTGAAAAACTGTTTTTT CSAPQGASEKLFF
NA TRBJ1-3 NA TRBV5-1 TGCGCCAGCAGCCCCGACAGCTCTGGAAACACCATATATTTT CASSPDSSGNTIYF
few TRBJ1-3 NA TRBV6-1 TGTGCCAGCAAGGTGGGGCCCGGGAGCTCTGGAAACACCATATATTTT CASKVGPGSSGNTIYF
NA TRBJ2-5 NA TRBV2 TGTGCCAGCCATCTAGTCATCGAGACCCAGTACTTC CASHLVIETQYF
NA TRBJ2-1 NA TRBV2 TGTGCCAGCAGTACGACTCTGGTCTTAGAGCAGTTCTTC CASSTTLVLEQFF
NA TRBJ1-4 NA TRBV6-1 TGTGCCAGCAGACCGGGACGGACTCTGACGAATGAAAAACTGTTTTTT CASRPGRTLTNEKLFF
NA TRBJ2-1 NA TRBV12-3/TRBV12-4 TGTGCCAGCAGTTTAGTACAGGGGGGGAATGAGCAGTTCTTC CASSLVQGGNEQFF
NA TRBJ1-1 TRBD1 TRBV2 TGTGCCAGCAGTCTGACAGGGAATGGGGCTGAAGCTTTCTTT CASSLTGNGAEAFF
NA TRBJ2-4 TRBD2 TRBV5-1 TGCGCCAGCAGCCGGGGGGACAAAAACATTCAGTACTTC CASSRGDKNIQYF
NA TRBJ2-3 TRBD2 TRBV19 TGTGCCAGTAGTTCAATACTAGCGGGAGGTATAGATACGCAGTATTTT CASSSILAGGIDTQYF
NA TRBJ1-2 NA TRBV6-5 TGTGCCAGCAGTTTAGGGTGGGCCAGATTAAACTATGGCTACACCTTC CASSLGWARLNYGYTF
few TRBJ1-1 TRBD1 TRBV20-1 TGCAGTGCTCCGGACAGGGGGAACACTGAAGCTTTCTTT CSAPDRGNTEAFF
NA TRBJ1-5 NA TRBV27 TGTGCCAGCAGTTTAGATATCAGGGGCACCAATCAGCCCCAGCATTTT CASSLDIRGTNQPQHF
NA TRBJ1-5 NA TRBV2 TGTGCCAGCAGTGATCCCAGGGTTGTCAATCAGCCCCAGCATTTT CASSDPRVVNQPQHF
NA TRBJ2-3 NA TRBV6-1 TGTGCCAGCAAGAAAGAGAGCACAGATACGCAGTATTTT CASKKESTDTQYF
NA TRBJ1-2 NA TRBV30 TGTGCCTGGACTAGGACCTATGGCTACACCTTC CAWTRTYGYTF
NA TRBJ2-3 NA TRBV5-6 TGTGCCAGCACCTACCGATCACAGGGAAAGTACACAGATACGCAGTATTTT CASTYRSQGKYTDTQYF
NA TRBJ2-7 NA TRBV11-2 TGTGCCAGCAGCCCACAGGGCGACGAGCAGTACTTC CASSPQGDEQYF
NA TRBJ1-5 TRBD1 TRBV7-9 TGTGCCAGCAGCGTAGGCGGGACAGAGAATCAGCCCCAGCATTTT CASSVGGTENQPQHF
few TRBJ2-7 TRBD1 TRBV28 TGTGCCAGCAGTTCTTCACCCGGACAGGGTGGTAAGCAGTACTTC CASSSSPGQGGKQYF
NA TRBJ1-1 TRBD1 TRBV6-5 TGTGCCAGCAGTTACCTAGGCAGGGGGAGCACTGAAGCTTTCTTT CASSYLGRGSTEAFF
NA TRBJ2-3 NA TRBV28 TGTGCCAGCAGCACTAGCACAGATACGCAGTATTTT CASSTSTDTQYF
NA TRBJ2-5 NA TRBV5-5 TGTGCCAGCAGCTCGATGGGGGCATACCAAGAGACCCAGTACTTC CASSSMGAYQETQYF
NA TRBJ2-7 TRBD1 TRBV12-3/TRBV12-4 TGTGCCAGCAGTTTAATGGCTATCGGGACAGTGGACTCCTACGAGCAGTACTTC CASSLMAIGTVDSYEQYF
NA TRBJ2-7 NA TRBV18 TGTGCCAGCTCACCACCGACAGGGAGGCCCTACGAGCAGTACTTC CASSPPTGRPYEQYF
NA TRBJ1-1 TRBD1 TRBV20-1 TGCAGTGCTAGAGAAATCAGGGGACAGGGAACGAACACTGAAGCTTTCTTT CSAREIRGQGTNTEAFF
NA TRBJ1-2 NA TRBV5-1 TGCGCCAGCAGCTTGAGGGAATCGGATGGCTACACCTTC CASSLRESDGYTF